This passage covers 10 T cell receptor beta chains from one sample sequenced in a study of blood T cell repertoires in COVID-19. Profiling relied on immunoSEQ multiplex PCR, and the TCRdb table lists in-frame clones only, not all of them. The sample shows fewer than 250,000 clones, around 86% of them seen only once. The sequencing input was PBMCs or T cells enriched from blood (not recorded which). Receptors originate from a man younger than 40 in a cohort exposed to, infected with or recovered from COVID-19 (not recorded which).

This chain connects TRBV5-1 to TRBJ1-1; D ambiguous. With 0 bases removed from V and 0 bases from J, the gap between germline ends came to 6 bases. Germline V gene lookup returns CDR1 SGHRS and CDR2 YFSETQ. The length of the CDR3 is 14 residues. This CDR3 is CASSLVRVNTEAFF. In DNA, the CDR3 is TGCGCCAGCAGCTTGGTACGGGTGAACACTGAAGCTTTCTTT.

The sample holds one count of this clone. The V call is TRBV19, the J call TRBJ1-3; 7 bases fit TRBD1. Germline CDR1 LNHDA, CDR2 SQIVND (reference sequence). This CDR3 has 16 amino acids. The V segment lost 2 bases and the J segment 0 bases; nucleotides outside the gene matches: 4. CDR3 coding DNA: TGTGCCAGTAGTATACCAGGACAGGCCTCTGGAAACACCATATATTTT. Protein product: CASSIPGQASGNTIYF.

V usage is TRBV9 and J usage is TRBJ2-3; D might be TRBD1 (6 bases). The CDR3 covers 15 residues. The germline V gene encodes CDR1 SGDLS and CDR2 YYNGEE. Trimming cost V 0 bases and J 6 bases, with 14 bases left between them. The CDR3 sequence is CASSVEQGGLDTQYF. CDR3 nucleotides: TGTGCCAGCAGCGTAGAACAGGGTGGCCTGGATACGCAGTATTTT.

DNA of the CDR3: TGCGCCAGCAGCTTGGACAGGGCCTACGATGGCTACACCTTC. Protein: CASSLDRAYDGYTF. The V gene is TRBV5-1, the J gene TRBJ1-2; tentative D call: TRBD1 (6 bases). The germline CDR1 and CDR2 sequences are SGHRS and YFSETQ. Trimming removed 0 bases from V and 6 bases from J, with 12 bases in between. This CDR3 spans 14 amino acids. The full variable domain, its missing parts supplied by reference TRBV5-1 and TRBJ1-2, is KAGVTQTPRYLIKTRGQQVTLSCSPISGHRSVSWYQQTPGQGLQFLFEYFSETQRNKGNFPGRFSGRQFSNSRSEMNVSTLELGDSALYLCASSLDRAYDGYTFGSGTRLTVV.

The chain carries TRBV9 and TRBJ2-7; 9 nucleotides agree with TRBD1. Looked up from germline, CDR1 is SGDLS and CDR2 is YYNGEE. This CDR3 has 15 amino acids. J lost 5 bases, V lost 3 bases, and 9 bases had no gene match. The CDR3 reads CASSGLTGGINEQYF. The CDR3 DNA sequence: TGTGCCAGCAGCGGGTTGACAGGGGGTATCAACGAGCAGTACTTC.

This chain links TRBV28 with TRBJ2-1; 10 bases map to TRBD1. Per germline, CDR1 MDHEN and CDR2 SYDVKM. There are 14 residues in the CDR3. V lost 6 bases and J lost 8; bases outside the gene matches: 7. This CDR3 is CASSRDRGGDEQFF. CDR3 DNA sequence: TGTGCCAGCAGCAGGGACAGGGGAGGGGATGAGCAGTTCTTC. The full variable domain, completed using reference TRBV28 and TRBJ2-1, is DVKVTQSSRYLVKRTGEKVFLECVQDMDHENMFWYRQDPGLGLRLIYFSYDVKMKEKGDIPEGYSVSREKKERFSLILESASTNQTSMYLCASSRDRGGDEQFFGPGTRLTVL.

J is TRBJ2-7 and V is TRBV7-2; 12 positions match TRBD2. Germline V lookup: CDR1 SGHTA, CDR2 FQGNSA. V shed 4 bases, J shed 4 bases, and the junction held 8 bases outside the gene matches. This CDR3 comprises 16 residues. The CDR3 region is CASSSRTSGIRYEQYF. CDR3 nucleotides: TGTGCCAGCAGCTCCAGGACTAGCGGGATAAGGTACGAGCAGTACTTC. Full variable domain (remainder filled in from reference TRBV7-2 and TRBJ2-7): GAGVSQSPSNKVTEKGKDVELRCDPISGHTALYWYRQSLGQGLEFLIYFQGNSAPDKSGLPSDRFSAERTGGSVSTLTIQRTQQEDSAVYLCASSSRTSGIRYEQYFGPGTRLTVT.

This rearrangement joins TRBV7-6 to TRBJ1-1; TRBD1 matches 8 bases. The trim removed 1 base at V and 4 bases at J, leaving 8 bases unmatched. The CDR3 covers 16 residues. Germline CDR1 reads SGHVS; CDR2 reads FNYEAQ. DNA for the CDR3: TGTGCCAGCAGCTTAGGCCAGGCAGGGGGCCTCACTGAAGCTTTCTTT. Translated: CASSLGQAGGLTEAFF.

The chain uses TRBV27 and TRBJ2-5, with 9 bases identical to TRBD2. CDR1 and CDR2 from the germline V gene are MNHEY and SMNVEV (reference sequence). There are 15 residues in the CDR3. V was clipped by 3 bases and J by 1 base; unmatched bases: 3. The CDR3 bases are TGTGCCAGCAGTTTCCTAGCGGGATCCCAAGAGACCCAGTACTTC. It is translated as CASSFLAGSQETQYF.

The chain carries TRBV21-1 and TRBJ1-5. TRBV21-1 is marked as a pseudogene. The CDR3 consists of 14 residues. CDR3 nucleotide sequence: TGTGCCAGCAGCAAAAGGGGGGGTGGTGGACCCCAGCATTTT. Translating it yields CASSKRGGGGPQHF.